This record looks at one T cell receptor beta chain sequence and its context. This record belongs to a study of T cells after yellow fever vaccination. MiXCR was run by TCRdb on the 5' RACE reads, yielding one entry per CDR3 protein. The sample has a few hundred thousand distinct CDR3 sequences, less than 20% seen once; the top ten hold 13% to 15%. The CDR3 length is 16 residues. With V trimmed by 4 bases and J by 1 base, 4 bases remained unmatched. CDR1 and CDR2 (germline): SGHVS, FQNEAQ. The specimen comprised PBMCs, sampled 15 days after the yellow fever booster vaccination. The source of this sequence is a man younger than 45 who received the YFV17D yellow fever vaccine. The V call is TRBV7-8, the J call TRBJ2-7, with 13 bases that match TRBD2. DNA of the CDR3: TGTGCCAGCAGCTCATCGGGACTAGCGGGATCCTACGAGCAGTACTTC. It codes for CASSSSGLAGSYEQYF.